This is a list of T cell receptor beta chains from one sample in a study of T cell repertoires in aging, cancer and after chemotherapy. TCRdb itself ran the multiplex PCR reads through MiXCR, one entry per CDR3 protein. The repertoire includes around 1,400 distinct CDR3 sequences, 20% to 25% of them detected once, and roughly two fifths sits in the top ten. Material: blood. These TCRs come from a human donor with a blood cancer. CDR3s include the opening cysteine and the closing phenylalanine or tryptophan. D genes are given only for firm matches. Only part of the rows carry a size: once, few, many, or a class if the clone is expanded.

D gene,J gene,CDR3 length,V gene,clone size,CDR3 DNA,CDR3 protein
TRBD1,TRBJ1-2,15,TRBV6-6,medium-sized,TGTGCCAGCAGTTACGCTTCTTACAGGGGGCCTGGCTACACCTTC,CASSYASYRGPGYTF
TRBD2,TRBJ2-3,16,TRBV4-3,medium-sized,TGCGCCAGCAGCCAGGGACTAGCGGGAGGGACAGATACGCAGTATTTT,CASSQGLAGGTDTQYF
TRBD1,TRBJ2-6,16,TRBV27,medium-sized,TGTGCCAGCAGTGGGACAGGCTACTCTGGGGCCAACGTCCTGACTTTC,CASSGTGYSGANVLTF
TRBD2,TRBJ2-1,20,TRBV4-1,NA,TGCGCCAGCAGCCAAGATCGCGGGACTAGCGGGAGGAGGGGAAACAATGAGCAGTTCTTC,CASSQDRGTSGRRGNNEQFF
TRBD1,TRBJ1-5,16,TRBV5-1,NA,TGCGCCAGCAGTCTAGTGCCGGGACAGGGCCATCAGCCCCAGCATTTT,CASSLVPGQGHQPQHF
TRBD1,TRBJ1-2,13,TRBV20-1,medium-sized,TGCAGTGCTAGAGAGGCAGGGGGCGGTGGCTACACCTTC,CSAREAGGGGYTF
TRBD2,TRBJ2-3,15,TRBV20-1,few,TGCAGTACAACAGGTTGGGAGGGTTCCACAGATACGCAGTATTTT,CSTTGWEGSTDTQYF
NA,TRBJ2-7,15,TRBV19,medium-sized,TGTGCCAGTAGAGACCCCCTAGGAGGGCGGTACGAGCAGTACTTC,CASRDPLGGRYEQYF
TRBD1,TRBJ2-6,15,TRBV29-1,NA,TGCAGCGCAGAAGGACAGGGGTCTAAGGCCAACGTCCTGACTTTC,CSAEGQGSKANVLTF
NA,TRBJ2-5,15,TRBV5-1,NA,TGCGCCAGCAGCTTGGTGGGGGGAACCCAAGAGACCCAGTACTTC,CASSLVGGTQETQYF
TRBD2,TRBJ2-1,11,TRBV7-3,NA,TGTGCCAGCAGCGCAGCGGGAGCGTTGTTCTTC,CASSAAGALFF
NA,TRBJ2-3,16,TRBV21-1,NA,TGTGCCAGCAGCAAAGGACTAGCGGGAGGGGGAGATACGCAGTATTTT,CASSKGLAGGGDTQYF
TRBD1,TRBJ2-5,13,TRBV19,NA,TGTGCCAGTAGTACTACAGGGGCAGAGACCCAGTACTTC,CASSTTGAETQYF
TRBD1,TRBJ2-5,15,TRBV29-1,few,TGCAGCGTTGGCGGGGACAGGGACACTCAAGAGACCCAGTACTTC,CSVGGDRDTQETQYF
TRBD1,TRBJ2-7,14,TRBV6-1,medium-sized,TGTGCCAGCAGTGAAGCCAACAGGGGGTACGAGCAGTACTTC,CASSEANRGYEQYF
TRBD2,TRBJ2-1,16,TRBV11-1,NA,TGTGCCAGCAGCCGACTAGCGGGAGGGGGTGCGAATGAGCAGTTCTTC,CASSRLAGGGANEQFF
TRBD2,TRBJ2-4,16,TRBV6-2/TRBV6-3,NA,TGTGCCAGCAGTTCACTGACTAGCGGGATGAAAAACATTCAGTACTTC,CASSSLTSGMKNIQYF
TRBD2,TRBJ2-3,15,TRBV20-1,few,TGCAGTGCTAGAGATTTGGGAGGGCCAGGGGATACGCAGTATTTT,CSARDLGGPGDTQYF
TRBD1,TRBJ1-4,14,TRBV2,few,TGTGCCAGCAGTCTTGGACAGGGAAAAGAAAAACTGTTTTTT,CASSLGQGKEKLFF
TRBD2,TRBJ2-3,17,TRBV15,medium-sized,TGTGCCACCAGCAGAGATCTACTAGCGGGGTTCACAGATACGCAGTATTTT,CATSRDLLAGFTDTQYF
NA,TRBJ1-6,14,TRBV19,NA,TGTGCCAGTAGCGCGGGACGGGAGGATTCACCCCTCCACTTT,CASSAGREDSPLHF
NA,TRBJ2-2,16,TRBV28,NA,TGTGCCAGCAGTCCCCGGACCCCGAGGAACACCGGGGAGCTGTTTTTT,CASSPRTPRNTGELFF
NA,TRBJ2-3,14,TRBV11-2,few,TGTGCCAGCAGCTTAGTCTTGGCGGTAGATACGCAGTATTTT,CASSLVLAVDTQYF
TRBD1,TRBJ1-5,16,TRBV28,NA,TGTGCCAGCAGTTTAGGGACAGGGGCGTTAATATCGCCCCAGCATTTT,CASSLGTGALISPQHF
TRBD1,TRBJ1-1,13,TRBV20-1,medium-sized,TGCAGGGGCACAGGGGAGAGAGACACTGAAGCTTTCTTT,CRGTGERDTEAFF
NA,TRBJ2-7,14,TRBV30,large,TGTGCCTGGAGGGCGGCTAGCGAGAACTACGAGCAGTACTTC,CAWRAASENYEQYF
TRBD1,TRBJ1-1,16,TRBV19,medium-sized,TGTGCCAGTGCTTCCCTACGAGGACAGGGGAACACTGAAGCTTTCTTT,CASASLRGQGNTEAFF
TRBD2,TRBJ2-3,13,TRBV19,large,TGTGCCACCCGGACTAGCGGCACAGATACGCAGTATTTT,CATRTSGTDTQYF
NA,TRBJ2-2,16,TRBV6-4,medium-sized,TGTGCCAGCAGTGCAATGGGACTTCCGAACACCGGGGAGCTGTTTTTT,CASSAMGLPNTGELFF
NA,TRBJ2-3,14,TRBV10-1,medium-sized,TGCGCCAGCAGTGATGTCAGTAGCACAGATACGCAGTATTTT,CASSDVSSTDTQYF
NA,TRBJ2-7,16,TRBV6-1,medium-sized,TGTGCCAGCAGTGATGCACTAAACAGGGTTACCTACGAGCAGTACTTC,CASSDALNRVTYEQYF
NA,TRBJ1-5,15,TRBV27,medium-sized,TGTGCCAGCAGTCCTGTTAGGAGCGGCAATCAGCCCCAGCATTTT,CASSPVRSGNQPQHF
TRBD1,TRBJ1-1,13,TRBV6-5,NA,TGTGCCAGCAGTGCGGGACAGGGTACTGAAGCTTTCTTT,CASSAGQGTEAFF
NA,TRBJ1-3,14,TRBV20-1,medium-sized,TGCAGTGCTAGAGACGACAGGACCGGAAACACCATATATTTT,CSARDDRTGNTIYF
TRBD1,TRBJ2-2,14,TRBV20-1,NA,TGCAGTGCTAGAGAGGCAGGGGGCACCGGGGAGCTGTTTTTT,CSAREAGGTGELFF
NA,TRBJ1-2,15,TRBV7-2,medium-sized,TGTGCCAGCAGCCCCCGGGCCCAGGTCTTCTATGGCTACACCTTC,CASSPRAQVFYGYTF
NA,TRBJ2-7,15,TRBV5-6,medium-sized,TGTGCCAGCAGCTCCTCGGGACGGGACCCCTACGAGCAGTACTTC,CASSSSGRDPYEQYF
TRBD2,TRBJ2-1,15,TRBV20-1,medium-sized,TGCAGTGCAAACACGGGACTAGCGGGAGACGATGAGCAGTTCTTC,CSANTGLAGDDEQFF
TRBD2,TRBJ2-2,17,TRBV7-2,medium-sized,TGTGCCAGCAGCTTCGGGACTAGCGGGAGGCGGACCGGGGAGCTGTTTTTT,CASSFGTSGRRTGELFF
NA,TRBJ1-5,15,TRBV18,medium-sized,TGTGCCAGCTCACCGACAGTGGATAGCAATCAGCCCCAGCATTTT,CASSPTVDSNQPQHF
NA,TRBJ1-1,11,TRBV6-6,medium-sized,TGTGCCAGCACCAGGGAGACTGAAGCTTTCTTT,CASTRETEAFF
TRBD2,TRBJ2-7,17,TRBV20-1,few,TGCAGTGCTCTTGGACAGCCTATACGGGAGGGACCCTACGAGCAGTACTTC,CSALGQPIREGPYEQYF
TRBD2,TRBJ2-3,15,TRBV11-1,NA,TGTGCCAGCAGCCGTCAGGCGGGAGCATCAGATACGCAGTATTTT,CASSRQAGASDTQYF
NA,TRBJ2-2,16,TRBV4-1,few,TGCGCCAGCAGCCAAGTTAAGGGGGGGTTTGACGGGGAGCTGTTTTTT,CASSQVKGGFDGELFF
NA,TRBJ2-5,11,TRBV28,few,TGTGCCAGCAGTCCATTGGAGACCCAGTACTTC,CASSPLETQYF
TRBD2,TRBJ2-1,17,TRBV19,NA,TGTGCCAGTAGTCCCCGCGTGGGACTAGCGGGAGGCAATGAGCAGTTCTTC,CASSPRVGLAGGNEQFF
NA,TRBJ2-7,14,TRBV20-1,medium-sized,TGCAGTGCTAGAGATCCAGGGGCCTCCTACGAGCAGTACTTC,CSARDPGASYEQYF
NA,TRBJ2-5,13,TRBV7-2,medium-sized,TGTGCCAGCAGCTTAGACAGGATAGAGACCCAGTACTTC,CASSLDRIETQYF
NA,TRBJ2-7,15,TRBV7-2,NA,TGTGCCAGCAGCTACGGACACGGAGTAGCATGGGAGCAGTACTTC,CASSYGHGVAWEQYF
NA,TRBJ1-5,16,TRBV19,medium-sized,TGTGCCAGTATTAGTCTTGCAGGACCCGGAGATCAGCCCCAGCATTTT,CASISLAGPGDQPQHF
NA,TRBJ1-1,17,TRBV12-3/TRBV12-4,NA,TGTGCCAGCAGTTCCCTATATCAGGCAGGCGGGGCGGCTGAAGCTTTCTTT,CASSSLYQAGGAAEAFF
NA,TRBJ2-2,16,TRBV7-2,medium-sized,TGTGCCAGCAGCGCGCATTCCGACCCAACAACCGGGGAGCTGTTTTTT,CASSAHSDPTTGELFF
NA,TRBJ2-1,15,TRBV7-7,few,TGTGCCAGCAGCTTAGTGAGTAGCCCCTACAATGAGCAGTTCTTC,CASSLVSSPYNEQFF
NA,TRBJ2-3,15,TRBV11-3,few,TGTGCCAGCAGCCTGACTAGTCTGGCCACAGATACGCAGTATTTT,CASSLTSLATDTQYF
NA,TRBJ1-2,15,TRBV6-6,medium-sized,TGTGCCAGCACCCAAGTAAACCTCCACTATGTAGGCTACACCTTC,CASTQVNLHYVGYTF